This T cell receptor beta chain came from a study of T cells in localized non-small cell lung cancer. Investigators took adjacent lung free of atypia at least 2 cm from the tumor margin. Findings of the study overall: Patients showing higher blood T cell density tended to see longer overall survival. Among the top 100 tumor clones, a median roughly 57 appeared in adjacent lung. In uninvolved adjacent lung, T cell clonality reached its highest value, exceeding tumor.

A note on this clone: Its target is unknown.

The V end was cut by 6 bases, the J end by 8 bases, with 25 bases between. Germline lookup yields CDR1 SGHNT and CDR2 YENEEA. CDR3 length: 17 residues. Produced via immunoSEQ multiplex PCR; TCRdb's table is partial and in-frame only. The repertoire holds around 1,400 clones, 31% seen once, with 15% in the top ten. The V call is TRBV11-3, the J call TRBJ1-4, with D maybe TRBD1 (5 bases). This TCR was sampled from a female donor over 55 with stage I lung adenocarcinoma. Sequencing was performed on normal lung tissue next to the tumor, taken before any cancer treatment. CDR3 protein: CASSRPGTDLTEEKLFF. CDR3 DNA sequence: TGTGCCAGCAGTAGACCGGGGACGGACCTAACGGAGGAAAAACTGTTTTTT.